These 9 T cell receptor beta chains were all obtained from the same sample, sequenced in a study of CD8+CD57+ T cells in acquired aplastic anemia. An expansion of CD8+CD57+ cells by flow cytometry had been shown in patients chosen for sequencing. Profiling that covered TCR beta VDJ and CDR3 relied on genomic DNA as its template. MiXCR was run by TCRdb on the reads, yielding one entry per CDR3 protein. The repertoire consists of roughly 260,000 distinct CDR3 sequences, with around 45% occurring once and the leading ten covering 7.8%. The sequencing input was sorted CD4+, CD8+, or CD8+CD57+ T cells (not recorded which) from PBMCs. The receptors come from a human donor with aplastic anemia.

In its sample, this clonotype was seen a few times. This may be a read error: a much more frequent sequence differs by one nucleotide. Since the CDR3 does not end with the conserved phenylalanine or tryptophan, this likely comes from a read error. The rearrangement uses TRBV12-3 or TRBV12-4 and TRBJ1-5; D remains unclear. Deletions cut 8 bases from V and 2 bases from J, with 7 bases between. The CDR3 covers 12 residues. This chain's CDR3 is CASAGGNQPQHS. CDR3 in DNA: TGTGCCAGCGCGGGTGGCAATCAGCCCCAGCATTCT.

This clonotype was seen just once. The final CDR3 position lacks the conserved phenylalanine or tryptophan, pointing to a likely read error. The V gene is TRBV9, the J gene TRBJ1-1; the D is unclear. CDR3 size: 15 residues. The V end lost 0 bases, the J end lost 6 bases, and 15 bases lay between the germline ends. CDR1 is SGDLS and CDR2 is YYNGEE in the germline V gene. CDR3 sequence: CASSVGGDINAEAFL. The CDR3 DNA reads TGTGCCAGCAGCGTAGGAGGAGACATTAACGCTGAAGCTTTCCTT.

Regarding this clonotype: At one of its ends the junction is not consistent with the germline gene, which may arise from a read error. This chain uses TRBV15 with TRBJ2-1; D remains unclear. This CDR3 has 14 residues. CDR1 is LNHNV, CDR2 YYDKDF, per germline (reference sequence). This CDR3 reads CATDRTSSYDEQFF. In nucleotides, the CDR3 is TGTGCCACCGATAGGACGAGCTCCTACGATGAGCAGTTCTTC.

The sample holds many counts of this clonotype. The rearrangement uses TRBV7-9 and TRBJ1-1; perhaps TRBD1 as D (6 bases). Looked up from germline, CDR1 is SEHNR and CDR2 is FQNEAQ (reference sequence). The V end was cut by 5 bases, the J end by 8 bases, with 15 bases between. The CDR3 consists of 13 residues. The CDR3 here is CASSPPSGTEAFF. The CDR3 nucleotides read TGTGCCAGCAGCCCCCCTTCCGGGACAGAAGCTTTCTTT.

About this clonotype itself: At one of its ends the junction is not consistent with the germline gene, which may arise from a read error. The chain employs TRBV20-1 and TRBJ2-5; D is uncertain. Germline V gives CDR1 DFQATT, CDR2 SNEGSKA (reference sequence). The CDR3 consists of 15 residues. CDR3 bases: TGCGGTGCTAGAGATCGGGTCCTATCCATAGAGACCCAGTACTTC. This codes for CGARDRVLSIETQYF.

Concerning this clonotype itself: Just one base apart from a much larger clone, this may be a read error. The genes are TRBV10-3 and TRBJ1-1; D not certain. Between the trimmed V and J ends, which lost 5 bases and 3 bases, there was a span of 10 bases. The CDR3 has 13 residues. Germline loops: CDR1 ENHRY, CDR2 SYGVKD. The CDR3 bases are TGTGCCATCAGTTACTCGGGGTACACTGAAGCTTTCTTT. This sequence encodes CAISYSGYTEAFF.

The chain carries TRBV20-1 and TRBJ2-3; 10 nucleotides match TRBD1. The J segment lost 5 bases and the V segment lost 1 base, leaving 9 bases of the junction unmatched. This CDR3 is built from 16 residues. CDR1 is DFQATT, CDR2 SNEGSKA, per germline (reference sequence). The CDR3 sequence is CSARGTGGGVRDTQYF. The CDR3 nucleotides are TGCAGTGCTAGAGGGACAGGGGGGGGAGTTAGAGATACGCAGTATTTT.

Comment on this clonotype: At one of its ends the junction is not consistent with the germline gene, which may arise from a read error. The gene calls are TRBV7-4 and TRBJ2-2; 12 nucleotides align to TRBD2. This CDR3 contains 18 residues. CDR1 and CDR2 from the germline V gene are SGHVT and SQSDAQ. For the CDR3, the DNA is TGTGCCAGCAGTTTAGGGCTAGCGGGGGGGCCGTATGTCGGGGAGCTGTTTTTT. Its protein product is CASSLGLAGGPYVGELFF.

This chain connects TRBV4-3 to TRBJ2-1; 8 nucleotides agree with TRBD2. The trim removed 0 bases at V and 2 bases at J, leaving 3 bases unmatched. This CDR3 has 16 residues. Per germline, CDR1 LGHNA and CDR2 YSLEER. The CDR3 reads CASSQDPGGAYNEQFF. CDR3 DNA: TGCGCCAGCAGCCAAGATCCGGGGGGGGCCTACAATGAGCAGTTCTTC.